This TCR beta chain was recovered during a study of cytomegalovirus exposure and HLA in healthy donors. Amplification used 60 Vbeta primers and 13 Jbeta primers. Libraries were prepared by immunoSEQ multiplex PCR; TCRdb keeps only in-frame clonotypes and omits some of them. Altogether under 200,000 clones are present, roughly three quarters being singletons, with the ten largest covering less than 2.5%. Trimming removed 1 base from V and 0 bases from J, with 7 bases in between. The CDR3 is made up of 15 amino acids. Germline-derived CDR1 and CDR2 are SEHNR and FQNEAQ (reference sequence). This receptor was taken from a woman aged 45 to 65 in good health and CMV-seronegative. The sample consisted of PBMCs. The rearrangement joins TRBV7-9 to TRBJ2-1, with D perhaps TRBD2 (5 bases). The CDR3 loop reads CASSLGAGSYNEQFF. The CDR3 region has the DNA TGTGCCAGCAGCTTAGGGGCGGGCTCCTACAATGAGCAGTTCTTC.